Each of the 21 T cell receptor beta chains below was sequenced from the same sample in a study of cytomegalovirus exposure and HLA in healthy donors. It was with 60 Vbeta and 13 Jbeta primers that the PCR ran. Here immunoSEQ multiplex PCR was the method, and the copy in TCRdb shows in-frame clones only, minus some. The data show some 140,000 clones, approximately 8.9% seen once. Input material: PBMCs. These receptor sequences come from a woman in her thirties or forties in good health and CMV-seropositive.

This clone was seen a few times. The V gene is TRBV18, the J gene TRBJ2-5; TRBD2 aligns across 8 bases. Germline V gene sequence: CDR1 KGHSH, CDR2 LQKENI. J lost 5 bases, V lost 7 bases, and 6 bases had no gene match. This CDR3 has 13 amino acids. As DNA, the CDR3 is TGTGCCAGCTACCCGGGAGGGAGTGAGACCCAGTACTTC. Amino acids: CASYPGGSETQYF.

V and J are TRBV5-1 and TRBJ1-5; TRBD1 is a possible D gene (5 bases). V was trimmed by 0 bases and J by 2 bases, leaving 6 bases between them. Germline CDR1 SGHRS, CDR2 YFSETQ. CDR3 size: 14 residues. In nucleotides, the CDR3 is TGCGCCAGCAGCTTGGGGGGCGGCAATCAGCCCCAGCATTTT. This gives the protein CASSLGGGNQPQHF.

This clone was observed a few times. This sequence joins TRBV7-2 and TRBJ2-1; D is unresolved. V was clipped by 0 bases and J by 4 bases, with 10 bases between them. Germline CDR1 SGHTA, CDR2 FQGNSA. The CDR3 consists of 15 residues. The CDR3 loop reads CASSLAQITYNEQFF. As DNA, the CDR3 is TGTGCCAGCAGCTTAGCCCAGATCACATACAATGAGCAGTTCTTC.

This clone was seen a few times. The chain has TRBV21-1 and TRBJ1-1; the D segment call TRBD1 is taken from the table without a DNA check. TRBV21-1 is assigned pseudogene status. The CDR3 loop spans 12 amino acids. The CDR3 DNA reads as TGTGCCAGCAGCAAGTGTGGGGCGACAGCTTTCTTT. Protein: CASSKCGATAFF.

The sample holds a few counts of this clone. V is TRBV27 and J is TRBJ2-7; possibly TRBD2 for D (6 bases). Germline loops: CDR1 MNHEY, CDR2 SMNVEV (reference sequence). Trimming removed 6 bases at V and 3 bases at J, with 21 bases between. This CDR3 contains 16 residues. CDR3 sequence (DNA): TGTGCCAGCAGCCCTAGTACGGGAGAATTAAGCTACGAGCAGTACTTC. The encoded protein is CASSPSTGELSYEQYF.

The chain links TRBV5-1 to TRBJ2-3; 8 bases match TRBD2. The ends lost 4 bases at V and 2 bases at J; junction bases unmatched: 6. This CDR3 has 15 amino acids. CDR1 is SGHRS and CDR2 is YFSETQ in the germline V gene. For the CDR3, the DNA is TGCGCCAGCAGCGTAGCGGGGAACCCCACAGATACGCAGTATTTT. This translates into CASSVAGNPTDTQYF.

This clone was counted between two and nine times. The CDR3 carries no conserved terminal phenylalanine or tryptophan, so it likely arises from a read error. Because the CDR3's place on the DNA is in doubt, the DNA is left out and the CDR3 is given as listed by TCRdb. The sample has other DNA sequences that encode this CDR3 too. The V call is TRBV5-4, the J call TRBJ2-2; the table's D gene call, TRBD2, was not cross checked with the DNA. Germline CDR1 and CDR2: SGHNT and YYREEE (reference sequence). The CDR3 has 14 residues if both end residues are counted. CDR3 sequence reads: CASSLDGPGGEMFL.

The rearrangement links TRBV7-2 to TRBJ2-7; weak D call: TRBD2 (6 bases). V was trimmed by 4 bases and J by 6 bases, leaving 13 bases between them. The V gene's germline CDR1 is SGHTA and CDR2 FQGNSA. The CDR3 extends over 13 amino acids. CDR3 residues: CASSSGALGEQYF. In DNA, the CDR3 is TGTGCCAGCAGCTCGGGAGCTCTCGGCGAGCAGTACTTC. Full variable domain (rest looked up from reference TRBV7-2 and TRBJ2-7): GAGVSQSPSNKVTEKGKDVELRCDPISGHTALYWYRQSLGQGLEFLIYFQGNSAPDKSGLPSDRFSAERTGGSVSTLTIQRTQQEDSAVYLCASSSGALGEQYFGPGTRLTVT.

The rearrangement uses TRBV9 and TRBJ2-5, with 12 positions matching TRBD2. Per the germline V gene, CDR1 is SGDLS and CDR2 is YYNGEE. This CDR3 region has 15 residues. The junction had 3 bases not matched to a gene; V was cut back by 3 bases and J by 3 bases. CDR3 sequence: CASSASGGAEETQYF. In DNA, the CDR3 is TGTGCCAGCAGCGCTAGCGGGGGGGCCGAAGAGACCCAGTACTTC.

This clone was seen only a few times. The chain recombines TRBV5-4 with TRBJ1-2; the D is unclear. V was clipped by 0 bases and J by 6 bases, with 9 bases between them. Looked up from germline, CDR1 is SGHNT and CDR2 is YYREEE (reference sequence). This CDR3 spans 13 amino acids. This CDR3 is CASSLEPHDGYTF. CDR3 nucleotide sequence: TGTGCCAGCAGCTTGGAGCCCCACGATGGCTACACCTTC.

A few counts support this clone. The chain links TRBV2 to TRBJ2-7, with 11 bases that match TRBD2. Germline lookup yields CDR1 SNHLY and CDR2 FYNNEI. The trim removed 2 bases at V and 4 bases at J, leaving 7 bases unmatched. This CDR3 is 16 amino acids long. CDR3 amino acids: CASSESRTSGSYEQYF. The DNA of the CDR3 is TGTGCCAGCAGTGAAAGCAGGACTAGCGGGTCGTACGAGCAGTACTTC. Supplemented by reference TRBV2 and TRBJ2-7, the full variable domain reads EPEVTQTPSHQVTQMGQEVILRCVPISNHLYFYWYRQILGQKVEFLVSFYNNEISEKSEIFDDQFSVERPDGSNFTLKIRSTKLEDSAMYFCASSESRTSGSYEQYFGPGTRLTVT.

This clone came up a few times. The V gene is TRBV27, the J gene TRBJ1-1; the D gene is possibly TRBD1 (5 bases). From germline, CDR1 is MNHEY and CDR2 SMNVEV (reference sequence). Between the trimmed V and J ends, which lost 2 bases and 5 bases, there was a span of 12 bases. This CDR3 comprises 14 residues. The DNA of the CDR3 is TGTGCCAGCAGTTTAGAATTCGGGGGGACTGAAGCTTTCTTT. The encoded protein is CASSLEFGGTEAFF.

This clone was observed a few times. This chain links TRBV6-1 with TRBJ2-1, with D tentatively TRBD2 (6 bases). The V gene lost 4 bases and the J gene lost 2 bases, with 9 bases spanning the gap. Germline CDR1 reads MNHNS; CDR2 reads SASEGT. The CDR3 extends over 14 amino acids. The CDR3, as DNA: TGTGCCAGCAGTGGGGCGGGGACCTACAATGAGCAGTTCTTC. Encoded protein: CASSGAGTYNEQFF.

For this clone: The sample contains more than one DNA sequence encoding this CDR3. In DNA form, the CDR3 reads TGTGCCAGCAATACCATACAGGGACAACCGAACACTGAAGCTTTCTTT. This codes for CASNTIQGQPNTEAFF. The chain is built from TRBV7-9 and TRBJ1-1; D is perhaps TRBD1 (6 bases). The CDR3 totals 16 residues. Per the germline V gene, CDR1 is SEHNR and CDR2 is FQNEAQ (reference sequence). V was clipped by 7 bases and J by 1 base, with 19 bases between them.

This clone showed up just a few times. This chain joins TRBV4-3 and TRBJ1-1; D gene unclear. The CDR3 length is 10 residues. Germline lookup yields CDR1 LGHNA and CDR2 YSLEER. Trimming pared 4 bases from V and 10 bases from J, leaving 7 bases between. The DNA of the CDR3 is TGCGCCAGCAGCCGTTCAGGAGCTTTCTTT. Protein: CASSRSGAFF.

The chain combines TRBV7-2 with TRBJ1-2; 12 bases line up with TRBD1. The junction had 8 bases not matched to a gene; V was cut back by 4 bases and J by 8 bases. CDR1 SGHTA and CDR2 FQGNSA come from the germline V gene. The CDR3 consists of 15 residues. As DNA, the CDR3 is TGTGCCAGCAGCTCGACCGGGGGACAGGGGGCGGGCTACACCTTC. Residues: CASSSTGGQGAGYTF.

This clone was observed a handful of times. This chain connects TRBV14 to TRBJ2-1; D unresolved. The V end lost 5 bases, the J end lost 2 bases, and 13 bases lay between the germline ends. Germline V gene data show CDR1 as SGHDN and CDR2 as FVKESK. The CDR3 contains 15 residues. CDR3 amino acids: CASSFLGDPYNEQFF. CDR3 nucleotide sequence: TGTGCCAGCAGCTTTCTAGGTGATCCCTACAATGAGCAGTTCTTC.

This clone was picked up a small number of times. V and J are TRBV5-1 and TRBJ1-2, with TRBD1 matching over 10 bases. This CDR3 has 15 amino acids. Germline trimming cut 4 bases from V and 4 bases from J; bases unmatched to any gene: 7. Germline CDR1 and CDR2: SGHRS and YFSETQ. The CDR3 region is CASSVDRGLSYGYTF. Here the CDR3 DNA reads TGCGCCAGCAGCGTAGACAGGGGGCTCTCCTATGGCTACACCTTC.

This clone was detected only a few times. The chain couples TRBV7-9 to TRBJ2-3, with 8 bases lining up with TRBD1. CDR1 and CDR2 from the germline V gene are SEHNR and FQNEAQ (reference sequence). There are 16 residues in the CDR3. Trimming took 5 bases from V and 6 from J; bases not matched to a gene: 13. DNA of the CDR3: TGTGCCAGCAGCGTACACAGGGGGAATGGAGGGGATACGCAGTATTTT. Translating it yields CASSVHRGNGGDTQYF.

V and J are TRBV2 and TRBJ2-1, with TRBD2 matching over 9 bases. Germline V gene lookup returns CDR1 SNHLY and CDR2 FYNNEI. The length of the CDR3 is 15 residues. After removal of 9 bases from V and 2 bases from J, the junction contained 8 bases not matched to a gene. The CDR3: CASRVLAGTYNEQFF. CDR3 in DNA: TGTGCCAGTAGGGTTCTAGCGGGGACCTACAATGAGCAGTTCTTC.

The chain has TRBV5-5 and TRBJ2-5; 7 nucleotides agree with TRBD1. J lost 1 base, V lost 3 bases, and 15 bases had no gene match. The CDR3 runs 18 residues. Germline-derived CDR1 and CDR2 are SGHKS and YYEKEE (reference sequence). The CDR3 is CASSSSPTGVGGQETQYF. The CDR3 DNA is TGTGCCAGCAGCTCGTCCCCCACAGGGGTAGGGGGCCAAGAGACCCAGTACTTC.